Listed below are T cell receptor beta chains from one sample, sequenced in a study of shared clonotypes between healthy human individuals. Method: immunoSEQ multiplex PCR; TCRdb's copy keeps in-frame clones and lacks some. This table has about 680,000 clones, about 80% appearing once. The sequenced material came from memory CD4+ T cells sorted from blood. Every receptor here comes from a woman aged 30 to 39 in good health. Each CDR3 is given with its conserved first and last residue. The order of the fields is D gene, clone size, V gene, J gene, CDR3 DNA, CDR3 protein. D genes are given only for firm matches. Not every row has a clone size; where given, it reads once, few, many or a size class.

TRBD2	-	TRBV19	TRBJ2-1	TGTGCCAGTAACCCAGCGGGAGGGCCGGGCAATGAGCAGTTCTTC	CASNPAGGPGNEQFF
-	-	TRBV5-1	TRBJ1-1	TGCGCCAGCAGACAAGCAGCCGATTTGAACACTGAAGCTTTCTTT	CASRQAADLNTEAFF
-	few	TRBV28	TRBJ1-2	TGTGCCAGCAGTACGGGGACTAGCTATGGCTACACCTTC	CASSTGTSYGYTF
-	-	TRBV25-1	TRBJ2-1	TGTGCCAGCAGGGGATTTTACAATGAGCAGTTCTTC	CASRGFYNEQFF
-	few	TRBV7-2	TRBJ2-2	TGTGCCAGCAGCTTTGTCGGGGAGCTGTTTTTT	CASSFVGELFF
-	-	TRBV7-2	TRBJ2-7	TGTGCCAGCAGCTTTGCCCGGGGGGCGAGCGAGCAGTACTTC	CASSFARGASEQYF
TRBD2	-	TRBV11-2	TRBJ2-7	TGTGCCAGCAGCTTAGATCCGGGGGGCTACGAGCAGTACTTC	CASSLDPGGYEQYF
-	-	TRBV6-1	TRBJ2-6	TGTGCCAGCAGTGATTTCCGACAGTCCGGGGCCAACGTCCTGACTTTC	CASSDFRQSGANVLTF
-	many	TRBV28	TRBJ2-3	TGTGCCAGCAGTGTCCTAGGGGGTCAGGGAGGAACAGATACGCAGTATTTT	CASSVLGGQGGTDTQYF
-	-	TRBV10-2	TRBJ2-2	TGCGCCAGCAGCGCGACTCCGAGCACCGGGGAGCTGTTTTTT	CASSATPSTGELFF
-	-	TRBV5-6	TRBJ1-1	TGTGCCAGCAGCCCGAGGACAGTGAACACTGAAGCTTTCTTT	CASSPRTVNTEAFF
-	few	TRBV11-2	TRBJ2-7	TGTGCCAGCAGCCCCATACAGGGAAGTTACGAGCAGTACTTC	CASSPIQGSYEQYF
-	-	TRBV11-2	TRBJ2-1	TGTGCCAGCCAAGTGGGGTACAATGAGCAGTTCTTC	CASQVGYNEQFF
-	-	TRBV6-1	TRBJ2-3	TGTGCCAGCACCGCCGGGAAGAACACAGATACGCAGTATTTT	CASTAGKNTDTQYF
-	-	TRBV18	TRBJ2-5	TGTGCCAGCTCACCACCGGGAGAGACCCAGTACTTC	CASSPPGETQYF
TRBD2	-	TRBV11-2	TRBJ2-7	TGTGCCAGCAGCTTAGCGGGCTCTGGACTAGCGGGAGTGAGCGAGCAGTACTTC	CASSLAGSGLAGVSEQYF
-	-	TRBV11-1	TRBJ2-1	TGTGCCAGCAGCTTACCGGGTTCCTACAATGAGCAGTTCTTC	CASSLPGSYNEQFF
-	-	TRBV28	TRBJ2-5	TGTGCCAGCAGTTTGGAGACAGGTGGAGAGACCCAGTACTTC	CASSLETGGETQYF
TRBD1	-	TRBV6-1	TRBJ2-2	TGTGCCAGCAAGCGGACAGGGAGCACCGGGGAGCTGTTTTTT	CASKRTGSTGELFF
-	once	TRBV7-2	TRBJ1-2	TGTGCCAGCAGCTTAGGTGCCCCGCAGGGGTCCAACTATGGCTACACCTTC	CASSLGAPQGSNYGYTF